The present entry profiles one TCR beta chain with its context. The antigen remains undetermined. This sample is drawn from a study of shared clonotypes between healthy human individuals. General study points: Clonotype sharing among donors was expected to depend on sequencing depth. Incomplete sequencing of sorted subsets was indicated by rarefaction despite large depth.

The ends lost 5 bases at V and 6 bases at J; junction bases unmatched: 11. From germline, CDR1 is MNHEY and CDR2 SMNVEV (reference sequence). The CDR3 is 15 amino acids. Terminally differentiated effector memory CD45RA+ cells were excluded from the naive CD8 cells, which were CD45RO-negative and positively selected for CCR7. On sorted subsets, replicate PCRs used about 200 ng DNA, or about 30,000 T cell genomes. The method was immunoSEQ multiplex PCR; TCRdb's version includes in-frame clones alone and lacks a portion of them. The sample gives about 2 million clones, 85% to 95% of which show up once; approximately 1.2% is in the top ten.

The chain joins TRBV27 to TRBJ1-1; TRBD1 agrees at 8 bases. The sequenced sample consisted of naive CD8+ T cells sorted from blood. The TCR originated in a man aged 18 to 29 in good health. The CDR3: CASSPSGQGSAEAFF. The CDR3 bases are TGTGCCAGCAGTCCGTCTGGACAGGGAAGCGCTGAAGCTTTCTTT.